This T cell receptor (beta chain) was retrieved from a study of T cells after yellow fever vaccination. Regarding the study as a whole: Researchers cautioned that FACS-sorted repertoires could harbor abundant clonotypes contaminating from the bulk population.

The CDR3 is 13 residues long. The V end was cut by 9 bases, the J end by 3 bases, with 16 bases between. Germline CDR1 SGHKS, CDR2 YYEKEE (reference sequence). UMIs were added to TCR cDNA along with a universal primer site when it was made by 5'RACE template switching. TCRdb re-called the 5' RACE reads through MiXCR, storing one row per CDR3 protein. The sample comprises about 210,000 distinct CDR3 sequences, 6.5% to 7.5% of which are singletons, and 0.8% to 1.2% rests with the top ten. As concerns this clonotype: The antigen is undetermined.

The chain uses TRBV5-5 and TRBJ2-7; D is unclear. The receptor's source is a young man who received the YFV17D yellow fever vaccine. Sequenced material: CD4+ T cells sorted from PBMCs, taken on the day of the yellow fever booster vaccination. CDR3 sequence: CAIGPGLHYEQYF. CDR3 DNA: TGTGCCATCGGCCCCGGGCTCCACTACGAGCAGTACTTC.